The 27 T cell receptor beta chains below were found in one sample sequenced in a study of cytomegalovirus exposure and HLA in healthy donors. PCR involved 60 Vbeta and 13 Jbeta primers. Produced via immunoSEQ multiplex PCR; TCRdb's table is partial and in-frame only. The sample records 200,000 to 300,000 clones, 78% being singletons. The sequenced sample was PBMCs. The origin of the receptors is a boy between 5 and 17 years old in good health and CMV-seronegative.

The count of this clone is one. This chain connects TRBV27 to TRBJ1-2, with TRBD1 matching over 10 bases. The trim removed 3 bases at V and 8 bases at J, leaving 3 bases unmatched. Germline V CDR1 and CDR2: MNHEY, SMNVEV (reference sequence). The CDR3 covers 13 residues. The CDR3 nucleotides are TGTGCCAGCAGTTTCCGGACAGGGGGAGGCTACACCTTC. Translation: CASSFRTGGGYTF.

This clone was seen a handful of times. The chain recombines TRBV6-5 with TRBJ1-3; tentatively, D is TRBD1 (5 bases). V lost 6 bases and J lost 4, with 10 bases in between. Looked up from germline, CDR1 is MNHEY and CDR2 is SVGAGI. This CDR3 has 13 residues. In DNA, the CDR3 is TGTGCCAGCAGCAGGGATATGGGAAACACCATATATTTT. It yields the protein CASSRDMGNTIYF.

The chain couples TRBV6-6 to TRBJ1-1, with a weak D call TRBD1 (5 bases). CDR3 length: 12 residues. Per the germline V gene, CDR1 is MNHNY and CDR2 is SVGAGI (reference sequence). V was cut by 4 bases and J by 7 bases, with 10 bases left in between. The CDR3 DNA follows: TGTGCCAGCAGTTGCGGGGGAATTGAAGCTTTCTTT. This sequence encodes CASSCGGIEAFF.

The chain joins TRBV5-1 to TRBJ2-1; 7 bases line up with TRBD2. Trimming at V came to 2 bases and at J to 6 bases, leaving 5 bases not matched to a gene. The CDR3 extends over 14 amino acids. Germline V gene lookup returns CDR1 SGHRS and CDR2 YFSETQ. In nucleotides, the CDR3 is TGCGCCAGCAGCTTTTTCGGGACTATCAATGAGCAGTTCTTC. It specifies CASSFFGTINEQFF.

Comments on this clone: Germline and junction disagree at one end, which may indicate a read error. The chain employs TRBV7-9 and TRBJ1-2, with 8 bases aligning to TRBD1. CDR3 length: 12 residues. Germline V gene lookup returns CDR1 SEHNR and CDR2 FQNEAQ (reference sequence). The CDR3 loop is CSSSSGGHGYTF. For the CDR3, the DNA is TGTTCCAGCAGCTCAGGGGGCCATGGCTACACCTTC.

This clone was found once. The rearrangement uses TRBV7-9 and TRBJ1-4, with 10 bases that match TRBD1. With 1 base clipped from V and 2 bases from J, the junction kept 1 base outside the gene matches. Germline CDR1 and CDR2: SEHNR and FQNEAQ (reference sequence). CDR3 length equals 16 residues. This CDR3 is CASSLGQGATNEKLFF. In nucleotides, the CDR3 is TGTGCCAGCAGCTTAGGACAGGGGGCGACTAATGAAAAACTGTTTTTT. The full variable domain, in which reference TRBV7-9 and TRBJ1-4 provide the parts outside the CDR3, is DTGVSQNPRHKITKRGQNVTFRCDPISEHNRLYWYRQTLGQGPEFLTYFQNEAQLEKSRLLSDRFSAERPKGSFSTLEIQRTEQGDSAMYLCASSLGQGATNEKLFFGSGTQLSVL.

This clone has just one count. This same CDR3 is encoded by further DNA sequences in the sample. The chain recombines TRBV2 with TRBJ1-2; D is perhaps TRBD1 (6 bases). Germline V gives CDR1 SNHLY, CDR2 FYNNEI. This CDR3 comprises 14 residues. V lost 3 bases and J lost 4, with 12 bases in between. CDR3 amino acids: CASSELKDSYGYTF. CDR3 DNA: TGTGCCAGCAGTGAGCTTAAGGACAGCTATGGCTACACCTTC.

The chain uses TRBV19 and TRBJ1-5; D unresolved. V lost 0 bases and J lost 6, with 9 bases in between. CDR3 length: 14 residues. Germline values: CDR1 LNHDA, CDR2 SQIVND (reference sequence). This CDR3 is CASSIDGRGQPQHF. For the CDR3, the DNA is TGTGCCAGTAGTATAGATGGGAGAGGTCAGCCCCAGCATTTT.

The CDR3 sequence is CASSVGQGAETQYF. CDR3 DNA sequence: TGTGCCAGCAGCGTAGGACAGGGAGCAGAGACCCAGTACTTC. The chain combines TRBV9 with TRBJ2-5; 7 bases line up with TRBD1. This CDR3 is 14 amino acids long. With 0 bases clipped from V and 4 bases from J, the junction kept 3 bases outside the gene matches. Germline CDR1 is SGDLS and CDR2 is YYNGEE.

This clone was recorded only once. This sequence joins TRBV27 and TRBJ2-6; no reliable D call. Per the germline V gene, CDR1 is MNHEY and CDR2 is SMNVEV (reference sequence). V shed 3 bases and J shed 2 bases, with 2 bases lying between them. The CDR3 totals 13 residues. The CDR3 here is CASSFTGANVLTF. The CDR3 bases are TGTGCCAGCAGTTTCACTGGGGCCAACGTCCTGACTTTC. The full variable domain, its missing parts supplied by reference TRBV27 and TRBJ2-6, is EAQVTQNPRYLITVTGKKLTVTCSQNMNHEYMSWYRQDPGLGLRQIYYSMNVEVTDKGDVPEGYKVSRKEKRNFPLILESPSPNQTSLYFCASSFTGANVLTFGAGSRLTVL.

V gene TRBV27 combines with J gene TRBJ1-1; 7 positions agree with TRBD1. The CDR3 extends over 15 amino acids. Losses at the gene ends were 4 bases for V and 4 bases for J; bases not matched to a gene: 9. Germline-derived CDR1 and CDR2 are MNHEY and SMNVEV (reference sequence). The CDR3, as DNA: TGTGCCAGCAGTTCCGTATCAGGGGGAGGCACTGAAGCTTTCTTT. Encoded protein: CASSSVSGGGTEAFF.

In DNA form, the CDR3 reads TGCAGCGTTGGCCAGCGGGTGAACACTGAAGCTTTCTTT. It yields the protein CSVGQRVNTEAFF. The genes are TRBV29-1 and TRBJ1-1; D is ambiguous. CDR3 size: 13 residues. Germline CDR1 is SQVTM and CDR2 is ANQGSEA. The germline V and J ends were trimmed by 4 bases and 0 bases, with 9 bases remaining between them.

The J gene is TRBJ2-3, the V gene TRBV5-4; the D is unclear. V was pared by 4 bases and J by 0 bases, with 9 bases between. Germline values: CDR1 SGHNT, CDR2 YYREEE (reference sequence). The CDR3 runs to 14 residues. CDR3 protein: CASSPSASTDTQYF. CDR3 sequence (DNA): TGTGCCAGCAGCCCCAGCGCAAGCACAGATACGCAGTATTTT.

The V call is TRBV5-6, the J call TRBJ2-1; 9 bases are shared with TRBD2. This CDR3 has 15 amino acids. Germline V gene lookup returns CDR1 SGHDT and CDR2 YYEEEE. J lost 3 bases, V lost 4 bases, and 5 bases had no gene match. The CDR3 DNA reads TGTGCCAGCAGCCATAGCGGGGGTCACTACAATGAGCAGTTCTTC. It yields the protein CASSHSGGHYNEQFF.

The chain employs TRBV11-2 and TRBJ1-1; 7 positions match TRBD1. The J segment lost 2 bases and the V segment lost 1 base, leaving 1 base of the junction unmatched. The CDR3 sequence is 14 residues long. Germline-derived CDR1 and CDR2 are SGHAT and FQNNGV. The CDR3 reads CASSLGGGNTEAFF. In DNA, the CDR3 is TGTGCCAGCAGCTTAGGAGGGGGCAACACTGAAGCTTTCTTT.

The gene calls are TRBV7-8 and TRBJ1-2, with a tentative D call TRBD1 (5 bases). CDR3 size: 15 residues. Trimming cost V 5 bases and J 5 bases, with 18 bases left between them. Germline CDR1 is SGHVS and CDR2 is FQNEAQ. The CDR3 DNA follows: TGTGCCAGCAGCGCCCTGACTGGGGGGTCTTATGGCTACACCTTC. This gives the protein CASSALTGGSYGYTF.

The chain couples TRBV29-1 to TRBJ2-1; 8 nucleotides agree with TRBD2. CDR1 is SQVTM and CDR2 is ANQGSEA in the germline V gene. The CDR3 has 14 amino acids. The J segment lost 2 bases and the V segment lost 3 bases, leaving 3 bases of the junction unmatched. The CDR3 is CSVDLAGTYNEQFF. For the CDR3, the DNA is TGCAGCGTTGATCTAGCGGGTACCTACAATGAGCAGTTCTTC.

The CDR3, as DNA: TGTGCCAGCAGTCCATACAGCAATCAAGAGACCCAGTACTTC. Translation: CASSPYSNQETQYF. V gene TRBV6-5 combines with J gene TRBJ2-5; D call uncertain. Germline V gives CDR1 MNHEY, CDR2 SVGAGI. Trimming pared 5 bases from V and 2 bases from J, leaving 12 bases between. The CDR3 loop spans 14 amino acids.

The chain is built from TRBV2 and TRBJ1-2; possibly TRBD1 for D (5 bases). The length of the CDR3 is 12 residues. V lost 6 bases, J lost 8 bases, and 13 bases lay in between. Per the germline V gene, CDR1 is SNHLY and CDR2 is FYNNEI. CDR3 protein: CASSLGARGYTF. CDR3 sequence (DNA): TGTGCCAGCAGCCTAGGGGCCCGGGGCTACACCTTC. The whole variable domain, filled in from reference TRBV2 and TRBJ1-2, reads EPEVTQTPSHQVTQMGQEVILRCVPISNHLYFYWYRQILGQKVEFLVSFYNNEISEKSEIFDDQFSVERPDGSNFTLKIRSTKLEDSAMYFCASSLGARGYTFGSGTRLTVV.

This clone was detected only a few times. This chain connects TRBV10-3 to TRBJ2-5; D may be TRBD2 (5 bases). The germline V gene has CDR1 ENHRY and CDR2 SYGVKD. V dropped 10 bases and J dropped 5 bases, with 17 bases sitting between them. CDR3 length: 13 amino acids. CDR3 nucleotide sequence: TGTGCCACCGTCGAGGAGGCGAGGGAGACCCAGTACTTC. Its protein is CATVEEARETQYF.

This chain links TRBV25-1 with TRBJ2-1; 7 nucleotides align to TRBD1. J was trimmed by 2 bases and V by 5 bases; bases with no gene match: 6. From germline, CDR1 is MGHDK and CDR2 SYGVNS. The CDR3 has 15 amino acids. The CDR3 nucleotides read TGTGCCAGCAGTCTGAACAGGGGCGCCTACAATGAGCAGTTCTTC. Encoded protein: CASSLNRGAYNEQFF.

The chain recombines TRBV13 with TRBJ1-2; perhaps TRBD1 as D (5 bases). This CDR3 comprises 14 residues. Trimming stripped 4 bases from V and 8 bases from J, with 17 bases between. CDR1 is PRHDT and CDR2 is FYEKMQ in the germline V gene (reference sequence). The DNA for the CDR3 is TGTGCCAGCAGCTCCGGGGGTGGCTTTTTCGGCTACACCTTC. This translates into CASSSGGGFFGYTF.

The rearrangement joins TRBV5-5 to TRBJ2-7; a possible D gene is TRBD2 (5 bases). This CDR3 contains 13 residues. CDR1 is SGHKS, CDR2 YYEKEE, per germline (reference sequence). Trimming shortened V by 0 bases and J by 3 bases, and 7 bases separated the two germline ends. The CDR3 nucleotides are TGTGCCAGCAGCTTGGCGCGGGTCTACGAGCAGTACTTC. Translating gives CASSLARVYEQYF.

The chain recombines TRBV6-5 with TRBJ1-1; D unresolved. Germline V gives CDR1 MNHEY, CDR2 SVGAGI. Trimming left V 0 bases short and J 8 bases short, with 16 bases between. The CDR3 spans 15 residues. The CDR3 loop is CASSYSFGPSIEAFF. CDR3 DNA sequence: TGTGCCAGCAGTTACTCGTTTGGGCCTTCTATAGAAGCTTTCTTT.

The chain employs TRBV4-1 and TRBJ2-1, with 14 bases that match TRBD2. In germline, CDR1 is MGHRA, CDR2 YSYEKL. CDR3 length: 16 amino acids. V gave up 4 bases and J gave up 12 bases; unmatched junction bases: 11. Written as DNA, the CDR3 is TGCGCCAGCAGCCGAGGGACTAGCGGGGGCCACTTGGGGCAGTTCTTC. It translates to CASSRGTSGGHLGQFF.

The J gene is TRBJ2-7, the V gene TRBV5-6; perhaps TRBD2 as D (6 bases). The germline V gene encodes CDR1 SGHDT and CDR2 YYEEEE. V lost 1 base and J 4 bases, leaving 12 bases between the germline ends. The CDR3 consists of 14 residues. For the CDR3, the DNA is TGTGCCAGCAGCTTGCGGGGGTCCCCGTACGAGCAGTACTTC. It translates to CASSLRGSPYEQYF.

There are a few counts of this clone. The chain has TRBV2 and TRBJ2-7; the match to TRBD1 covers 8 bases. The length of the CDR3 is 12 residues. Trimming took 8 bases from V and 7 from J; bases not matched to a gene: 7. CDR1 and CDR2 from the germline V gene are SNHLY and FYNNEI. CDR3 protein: CASEQGAREQYF. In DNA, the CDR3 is TGTGCCAGCGAGCAGGGGGCGCGGGAGCAGTACTTC.